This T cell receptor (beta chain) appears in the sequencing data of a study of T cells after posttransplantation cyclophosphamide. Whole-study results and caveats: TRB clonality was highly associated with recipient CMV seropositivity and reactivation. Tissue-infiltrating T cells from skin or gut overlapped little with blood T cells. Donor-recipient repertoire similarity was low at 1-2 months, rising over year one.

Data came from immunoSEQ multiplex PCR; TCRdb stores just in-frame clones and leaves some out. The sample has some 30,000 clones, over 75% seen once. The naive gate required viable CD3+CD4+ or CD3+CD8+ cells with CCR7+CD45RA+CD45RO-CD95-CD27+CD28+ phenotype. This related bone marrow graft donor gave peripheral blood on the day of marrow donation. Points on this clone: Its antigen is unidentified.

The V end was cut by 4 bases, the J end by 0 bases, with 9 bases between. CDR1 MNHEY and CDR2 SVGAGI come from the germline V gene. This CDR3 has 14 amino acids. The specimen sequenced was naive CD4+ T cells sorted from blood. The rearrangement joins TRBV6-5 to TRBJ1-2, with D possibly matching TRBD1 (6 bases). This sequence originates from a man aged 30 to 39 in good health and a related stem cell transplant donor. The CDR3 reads CASSLGGSNYGYTF. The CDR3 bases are TGTGCCAGCAGTTTAGGGGGATCTAACTATGGCTACACCTTC.